The 2 T cell receptor beta chains below come from one sample, sequenced in a study of T cells expressing NK-cell markers. Reprocessing the 5' RACE reads, TCRdb reports a single entry for every CDR3 protein and omits DNA. This sample contains a few hundred thousand distinct CDR3 sequences. Sequences were obtained from blood T cells: a sorted CD56 or NKG2C T cell subset, CD4+ or CD8+ T cells, or bulk PBMC T cells (not recorded which). The receptors shown here come from a man between 18 and 69 years old in good health.

V and J are TRBV7-2 and TRBJ2-5; TCRdb reports TRBD1, a call that lacks DNA to check it against. CDR1 SGHTA and CDR2 FQGNSA come from the germline V gene. The CDR3 is 15 amino acids. CDR3 region: CASSSKRLGGETQYF.

The J gene is TRBJ2-5, the V gene TRBV5-1; the D call of TRBD1 rests on TCRdb alone, since no DNA is present to check it. Germline CDR1 and CDR2: SGHRS and YFSETQ. The CDR3 has 15 amino acids. The CDR3 spells CASSLAAGGAGTQYF.